These T cell receptor beta chains were read from a single sample in a study of metastatic and nonmetastatic thyroid tumors. TCRdb recomputed clones from the PCR reads via MiXCR. This repertoire shows around 5,000 clones, about 30% found once; its top ten account for 20% to 30%. Sequenced material: adjacent normal tissue. The source of these receptors is a female donor with papillary thyroid cancer or a benign thyroid nodule (not recorded which). Some clones in this sample may be carry-over from other donors' samples. The CDR3 runs from the conserved cysteine through the conserved F or W. The order of the fields is V gene, clone size, D gene, J gene, CDR3 protein, CDR3 DNA. D genes are given only for firm matches. For some rows the clone size is stated as once, few or many, or as a class when expanded; others skip it.

V gene: TRBV28
clone size: -
D gene: -
J gene: TRBJ2-7
CDR3 protein: CASSPEVPSGGHGVYEQYF
CDR3 DNA: TGTGCCAGCAGTCCCGAAGTTCCAAGTGGAGGGCATGGCGTCTACGAGCAGTACTTC

V gene: TRBV28
clone size: few
D gene: -
J gene: TRBJ1-5
CDR3 protein: CASSFRELRSSNQPQHF
CDR3 DNA: TGTGCCAGCAGTTTTAGGGAACTCAGGTCTAGCAATCAGCCCCAGCATTTT

V gene: TRBV5-1
clone size: -
D gene: TRBD2
J gene: TRBJ2-7
CDR3 protein: CASSLVIAGRAEEQYF
CDR3 DNA: TGCGCCAGCAGCTTGGTGATAGCGGGAAGGGCGGAAGAGCAGTACTTC

V gene: TRBV5-1
clone size: -
D gene: TRBD1
J gene: TRBJ1-4
CDR3 protein: CASSQASRGTGDEKLFF
CDR3 DNA: TGCGCCAGCAGCCAAGCGAGTAGGGGGACAGGGGATGAAAAACTGTTTTTT

V gene: TRBV13
clone size: large
D gene: -
J gene: TRBJ2-1
CDR3 protein: CASSSSVNEQFF
CDR3 DNA: TGTGCCAGCAGTTCCAGTGTCAATGAGCAGTTCTTC

V gene: TRBV7-3
clone size: -
D gene: -
J gene: TRBJ2-2
CDR3 protein: CASSLGQGCANTGELFF
CDR3 DNA: TGTGCCAGCAGCTTAGGCCAGGGCTGTGCGAACACCGGGGAGCTGTTTTTT

V gene: TRBV20-1
clone size: few
D gene: -
J gene: TRBJ2-3
CDR3 protein: CSAPDSSSTDTQYF
CDR3 DNA: TGCAGTGCCCCGGACAGTTCTAGCACAGATACGCAGTATTTT

V gene: TRBV28
clone size: -
D gene: TRBD1
J gene: TRBJ2-5
CDR3 protein: CASSSLTGGFGETQYF
CDR3 DNA: TGTGCCAGCAGTTCCCTGACAGGGGGCTTTGGGGAGACCCAGTACTTC

V gene: TRBV5-5
clone size: -
D gene: TRBD1
J gene: TRBJ1-1
CDR3 protein: CASSATGVVGTEAFF
CDR3 DNA: TGTGCCAGCAGTGCTACAGGGGTTGTTGGCACTGAAGCTTTCTTT

V gene: TRBV7-2
clone size: once
D gene: -
J gene: TRBJ2-6
CDR3 protein: CASSLAGTPSGANVLTF
CDR3 DNA: TGTGCCAGCAGCTTAGCCGGTACTCCCTCTGGGGCCAACGTCCTGACTTTC

V gene: TRBV27
clone size: -
D gene: TRBD2
J gene: TRBJ2-1
CDR3 protein: CASISGLAVNEQFF
CDR3 DNA: TGTGCCAGCATTTCCGGACTAGCGGTGAATGAGCAGTTCTTC

V gene: TRBV6-6
clone size: many
D gene: -
J gene: TRBJ1-1
CDR3 protein: CASSYGGTRTEAFF
CDR3 DNA: TGTGCCAGCAGTTACGGGGGCACTCGGACTGAAGCTTTCTTT

V gene: TRBV7-2
clone size: -
D gene: -
J gene: TRBJ2-5
CDR3 protein: CASSLGWGGETQYF
CDR3 DNA: TGTGCCAGCAGCTTGGGGTGGGGCGGAGAGACCCAGTACTTC

V gene: TRBV11-2
clone size: -
D gene: -
J gene: TRBJ2-2
CDR3 protein: CASSLRGCGTSVELFF
CDR3 DNA: TGTGCCAGCAGCTTACGTGGGTGCGGAACCTCCGTGGAGCTGTTTTTT

V gene: TRBV2
clone size: -
D gene: -
J gene: TRBJ1-6
CDR3 protein: CASRLRDLNSPLHF
CDR3 DNA: TGTGCCAGCAGGCTCCGGGACCTCAATTCACCCCTCCACTTT

V gene: TRBV5-1
clone size: many
D gene: -
J gene: TRBJ2-1
CDR3 protein: CASSFGSTNNEQFF
CDR3 DNA: TGCGCCAGCAGCTTTGGTTCTACAAACAATGAGCAGTTCTTC

V gene: TRBV7-2
clone size: few
D gene: -
J gene: TRBJ2-5
CDR3 protein: CASSPLGGIQETQYF
CDR3 DNA: TGTGCCAGCAGCCCCTTGGGCGGTATCCAAGAGACCCAGTACTTC

V gene: TRBV20-1
clone size: large
D gene: -
J gene: TRBJ1-3
CDR3 protein: CSVPGVSGNTIYF
CDR3 DNA: TGCAGTGTTCCAGGGGTCTCTGGAAACACCATATATTTT

V gene: TRBV5-8
clone size: many
D gene: -
J gene: TRBJ2-7
CDR3 protein: CASPLRGLYEQYF
CDR3 DNA: TGTGCCAGCCCCTTGCGGGGCCTCTACGAGCAGTACTTC

V gene: TRBV9
clone size: few
D gene: -
J gene: TRBJ2-1
CDR3 protein: CASSTGPYNEQFF
CDR3 DNA: TGTGCCAGCAGCACCGGGCCTTACAATGAGCAGTTCTTC

V gene: TRBV6-1
clone size: many
D gene: TRBD2
J gene: TRBJ2-3
CDR3 protein: CASSESHRRLALGPDTQYF
CDR3 DNA: TGTGCCAGCAGTGAGAGCCACCGGAGACTAGCCCTCGGCCCGGATACGCAGTATTTT

V gene: TRBV11-1
clone size: -
D gene: TRBD2
J gene: TRBJ2-1
CDR3 protein: CASSPLGGGGCYNEKFF
CDR3 DNA: TGTGCCAGCAGCCCTCTGGGAGGCGGGGGGTGCTACAATGAGAAGTTCTTC

V gene: TRBV5-1
clone size: many
D gene: -
J gene: TRBJ2-7
CDR3 protein: CASSLGVQSSYEQYF
CDR3 DNA: TGCGCCAGCAGCCTGGGAGTTCAGAGCTCCTACGAGCAGTACTTC

V gene: TRBV5-1
clone size: medium-sized
D gene: -
J gene: TRBJ2-6
CDR3 protein: CASRSGSGANVLTF
CDR3 DNA: TGCGCCAGCAGGTCAGGCTCTGGGGCCAACGTCCTGACTTTC

V gene: TRBV3-1
clone size: few
D gene: -
J gene: TRBJ1-6
CDR3 protein: CASSQPSVNSPLHF
CDR3 DNA: TGTGCCAGCAGCCAGCCGTCGGTGAATTCACCCCTCCACTTT

V gene: TRBV20-1
clone size: -
D gene: -
J gene: TRBJ2-7
CDR3 protein: CSARDQWDQRGEQYF
CDR3 DNA: TGCAGTGCTAGAGATCAGTGGGACCAACGGGGCGAGCAGTACTTC

V gene: TRBV4-2
clone size: -
D gene: -
J gene: TRBJ1-5
CDR3 protein: CASSRGNQPQHF
CDR3 DNA: TGTGCCAGCAGCCGAGGCAATCAGCCCCAGCATTTT

V gene: TRBV12-3/TRBV12-4
clone size: -
D gene: -
J gene: TRBJ1-1
CDR3 protein: CASIHRVRAFF
CDR3 DNA: TGTGCCAGCATTCACAGGGTGCGAGCTTTCTTT

V gene: TRBV2
clone size: many
D gene: TRBD1
J gene: TRBJ2-7
CDR3 protein: CASLSGGAMGEQYF
CDR3 DNA: TGTGCCAGCCTTTCAGGGGGCGCAATGGGCGAGCAGTACTTC

V gene: TRBV14
clone size: -
D gene: -
J gene: TRBJ2-7
CDR3 protein: CASSHLDGGNYEQYF
CDR3 DNA: TGTGCCAGCAGCCACCTGGACGGGGGAAACTACGAGCAGTACTTC

V gene: TRBV12-3/TRBV12-4
clone size: few
D gene: -
J gene: TRBJ2-6
CDR3 protein: CASRTAVASGANFLTF
CDR3 DNA: TGTGCCAGCAGGACAGCGGTGGCCTCTGGGGCCAACTTCCTGACTTTC

V gene: TRBV7-2
clone size: medium-sized
D gene: TRBD2
J gene: TRBJ2-3
CDR3 protein: CASSPLAGDTQYF
CDR3 DNA: TGTGCCAGCAGCCCCTTAGCGGGAGATACGCAGTATTTT

V gene: TRBV7-3
clone size: many
D gene: TRBD2
J gene: TRBJ2-1
CDR3 protein: CASSQRAGGIYTYNEQFF
CDR3 DNA: TGTGCCAGCAGCCAACGGGCGGGGGGAATTTATACCTACAATGAGCAGTTCTTC